Listed below are T cell receptor beta chains from one sample, sequenced in a study of T cells in Graves' hyperthyroidism and ophthalmopathy. Via MiXCR, TCRdb re-called the multiplex PCR reads, giving one row per CDR3 protein. The table records about 640,000 distinct CDR3 sequences, approximately 15% of them present only once. The sample was blood. The receptors stem from a woman in her fifties or sixties with Graves' ophthalmopathy. Each CDR3 is given with its conserved first and last residue. D genes are given only for firm matches. Not every row has a clone size; where given, it reads once, few, many or a size class.

clone_size,v_call,d_call,j_call,cdr3_nt,cdr3_aa
.,TRBV6-1,.,TRBJ1-5,TGTGCCAGCAGTGAATTCGGGACACAGAATCAGCCCCAGCATTTT,CASSEFGTQNQPQHF
.,TRBV7-9,.,TRBJ2-2,TGTGCCAGCAGCCCCAAACCGTCGACATCGACGGACACCGGGGAGCTGTTTTTT,CASSPKPSTSTDTGELFF
many,TRBV7-2,.,TRBJ2-7,TGTGCCAGCAGCCCCGAGACAATGAGGGCCTCCTACGAGCAGTACTTC,CASSPETMRASYEQYF
.,TRBV5-6,.,TRBJ2-7,TGTGCCAGCACAGACGGGACGGTCTCCTACGAGCAGTACTTC,CASTDGTVSYEQYF
many,TRBV7-3,TRBD1,TRBJ1-5,TGTGCCAGCAGCGAGCAGGGGGGGGGTCAGCCCCAGCATTTT,CASSEQGGGQPQHF
many,TRBV20-1,TRBD2,TRBJ2-7,TGCAGTGCTAGTTCTCGGCGGGAGGACTCCTACGAGCAGTACTTC,CSASSRREDSYEQYF
.,TRBV6-2/TRBV6-3,.,TRBJ2-3,TGTGCCAGCACTAAGGACTCCTTCACAGATACGCAGTATTTT,CASTKDSFTDTQYF
.,TRBV6-2/TRBV6-3,TRBD2,TRBJ2-7,TGTGCCAGCAGTTACTCAGCGCTAGCGGGTCTTTCAGGGGAGCAGTACTTC,CASSYSALAGLSGEQYF
many,TRBV28,.,TRBJ2-7,TGTGCCAGCAGTTTATCCGCGTCGGGACGGTTCTTGGAGCAGTACTTC,CASSLSASGRFLEQYF
.,TRBV28,TRBD1,TRBJ1-2,TGTGCCAGCAGTTTGAACATAAAGCTGATTGGCAGGGACAGGGGGTACTATGGCTACACCTTC,CASSLNIKLIGRDRGYYGYTF
.,TRBV28,.,TRBJ1-2,TGTGCCAGCGCCGCAAGGGGTTCTAACTATGGCTACACCTTC,CASAARGSNYGYTF
many,TRBV7-6,TRBD1,TRBJ2-7,TGTGCCAGCAGCATCGACAGGGGGGCCTACGAGCAGTACTTC,CASSIDRGAYEQYF
.,TRBV12-3/TRBV12-4,.,TRBJ2-1,TGTGCCAGCACCTATGGAGGGAATGCGGTTGATGAGCAGTTCTTC,CASTYGGNAVDEQFF
.,TRBV24-1,.,TRBJ2-3,TGTGCCACCATGGACAGCACAGATACGCAGTATTTT,CATMDSTDTQYF
.,TRBV6-5,TRBD2,TRBJ2-1,TGTGCCAGCAGTTACTTCGGGAGGGCCCTAAACAATGAGCAGTTCTTC,CASSYFGRALNNEQFF
.,TRBV7-8,TRBD1,TRBJ2-1,TGTGCCAGCAGCTCCCCAGGGGGCCTACACTCGGGCTCCTACAATGAGCAGTTCTTC,CASSSPGGLHSGSYNEQFF
.,TRBV19,.,TRBJ2-1,TGTGCCAGTAGTATCCAGCGGAGCTCCTACAATGAGCAGTTCTTC,CASSIQRSSYNEQFF
.,TRBV2,TRBD2,TRBJ2-1,TGTGCCAGTATGGGACTAGCGGACTACAATGAGCAGTTCTTC,CASMGLADYNEQFF
.,TRBV29-1,.,TRBJ1-1,TGCAGCGTTGAGGGGGTCAGGGAAATCACTGAAGCTTTCTTT,CSVEGVREITEAFF